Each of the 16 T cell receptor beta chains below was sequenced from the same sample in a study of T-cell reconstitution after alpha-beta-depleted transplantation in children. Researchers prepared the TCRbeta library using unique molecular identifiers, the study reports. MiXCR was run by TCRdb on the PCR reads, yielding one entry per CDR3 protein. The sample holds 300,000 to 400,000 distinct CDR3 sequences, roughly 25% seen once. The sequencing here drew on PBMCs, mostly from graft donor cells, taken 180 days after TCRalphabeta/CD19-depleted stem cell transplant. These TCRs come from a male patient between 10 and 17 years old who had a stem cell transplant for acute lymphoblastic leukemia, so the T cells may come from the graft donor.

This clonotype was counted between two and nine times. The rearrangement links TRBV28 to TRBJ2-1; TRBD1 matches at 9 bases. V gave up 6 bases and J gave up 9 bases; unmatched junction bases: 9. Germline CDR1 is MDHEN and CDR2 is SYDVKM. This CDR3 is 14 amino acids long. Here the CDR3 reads CASSGTGIPTEQFF. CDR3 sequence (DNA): TGTGCCAGCAGCGGGACAGGGATCCCTACTGAGCAGTTCTTC.

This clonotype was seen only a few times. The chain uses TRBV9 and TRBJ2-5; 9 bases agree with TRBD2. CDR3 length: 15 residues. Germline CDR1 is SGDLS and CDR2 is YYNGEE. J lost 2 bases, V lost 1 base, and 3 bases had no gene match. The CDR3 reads CASSVRGRGQETQYF. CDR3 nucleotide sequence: TGTGCCAGCAGCGTACGCGGGAGGGGGCAAGAGACCCAGTACTTC.

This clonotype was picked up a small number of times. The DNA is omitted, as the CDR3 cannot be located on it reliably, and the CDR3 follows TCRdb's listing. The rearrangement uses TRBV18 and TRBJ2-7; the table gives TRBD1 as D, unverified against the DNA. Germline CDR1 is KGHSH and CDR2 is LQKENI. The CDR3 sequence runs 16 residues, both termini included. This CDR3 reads CASSPLGFGAGYEQYF.

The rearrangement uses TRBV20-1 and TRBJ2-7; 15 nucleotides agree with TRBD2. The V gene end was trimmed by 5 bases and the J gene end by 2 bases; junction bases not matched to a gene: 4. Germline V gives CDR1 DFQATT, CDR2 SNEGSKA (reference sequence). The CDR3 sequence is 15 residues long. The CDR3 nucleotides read TGCAGTGCTCCCGGACTAGCGGGAGGGCCCTACGAGCAGTACTTC. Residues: CSAPGLAGGPYEQYF.

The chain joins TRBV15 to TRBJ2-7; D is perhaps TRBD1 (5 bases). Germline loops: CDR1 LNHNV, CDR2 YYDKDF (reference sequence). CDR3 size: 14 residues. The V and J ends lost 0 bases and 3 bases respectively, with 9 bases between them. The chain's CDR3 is CATSRDAGFYEQYF. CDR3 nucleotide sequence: TGTGCCACCAGCAGAGATGCAGGGTTCTACGAGCAGTACTTC.

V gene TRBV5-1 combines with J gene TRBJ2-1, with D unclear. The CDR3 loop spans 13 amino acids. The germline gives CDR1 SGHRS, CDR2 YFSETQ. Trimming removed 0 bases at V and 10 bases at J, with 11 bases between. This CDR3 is CASSLAGRKEQFF. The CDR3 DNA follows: TGCGCCAGCAGCTTGGCCGGCAGGAAGGAGCAGTTCTTC.

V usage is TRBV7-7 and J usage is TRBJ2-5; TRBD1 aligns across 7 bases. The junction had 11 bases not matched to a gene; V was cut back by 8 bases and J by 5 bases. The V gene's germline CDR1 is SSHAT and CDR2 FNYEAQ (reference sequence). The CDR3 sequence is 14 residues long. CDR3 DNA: TGTGCCAGCTCCCCGGGACAGCTTCGGGAGACCCAGTACTTC. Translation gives CASSPGQLRETQYF.

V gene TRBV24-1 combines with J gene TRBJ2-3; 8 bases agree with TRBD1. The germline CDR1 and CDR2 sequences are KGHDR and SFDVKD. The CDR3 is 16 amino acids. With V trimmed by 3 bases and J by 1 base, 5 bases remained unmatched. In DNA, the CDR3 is TGTGCCACCAGTGATCGGGACAGGTCTCGCACAGATACGCAGTATTTT. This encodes CATSDRDRSRTDTQYF.

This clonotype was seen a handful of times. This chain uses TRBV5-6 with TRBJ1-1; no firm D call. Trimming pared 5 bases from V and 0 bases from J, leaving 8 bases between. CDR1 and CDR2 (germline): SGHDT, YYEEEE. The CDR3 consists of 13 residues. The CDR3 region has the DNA TGTGCCAGCAGGACCAGCTTGAACACTGAAGCTTTCTTT. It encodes CASRTSLNTEAFF.

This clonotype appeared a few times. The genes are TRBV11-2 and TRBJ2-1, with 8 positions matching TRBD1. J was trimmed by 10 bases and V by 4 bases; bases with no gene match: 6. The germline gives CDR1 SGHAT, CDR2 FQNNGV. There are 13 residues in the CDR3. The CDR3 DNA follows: TGTGCCAGCAGCTCACTTCAGGGGGCGGAGCAGTTCTTC. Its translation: CASSSLQGAEQFF.

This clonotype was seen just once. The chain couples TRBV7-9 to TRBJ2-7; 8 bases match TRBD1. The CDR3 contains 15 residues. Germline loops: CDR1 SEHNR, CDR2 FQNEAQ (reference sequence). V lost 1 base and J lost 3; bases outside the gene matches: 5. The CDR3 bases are TGTGCCAGCAGCTTAGTGGGCAGGGGGCTCTACGAGCAGTACTTC. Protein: CASSLVGRGLYEQYF.

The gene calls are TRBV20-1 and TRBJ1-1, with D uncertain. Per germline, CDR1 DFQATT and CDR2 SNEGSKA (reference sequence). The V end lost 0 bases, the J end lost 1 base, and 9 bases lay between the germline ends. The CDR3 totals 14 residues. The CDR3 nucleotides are TGCAGTGCTAGAGAGGGTGTGAGGAACACTGAAGCTTTCTTT. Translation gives CSAREGVRNTEAFF.

The CDR3 is CASCPGLRSPDTQYF. In DNA, the CDR3 is TGTGCCAGCTGCCCGGGACTCCGGAGCCCAGATACGCAGTATTTT. This chain joins TRBV12-3 or TRBV12-4 and TRBJ2-3; a weak D match, TRBD2 (6 bases). The V end lost 8 bases, the J end lost 4 bases, and 19 bases lay between the germline ends. CDR3 length: 15 amino acids.

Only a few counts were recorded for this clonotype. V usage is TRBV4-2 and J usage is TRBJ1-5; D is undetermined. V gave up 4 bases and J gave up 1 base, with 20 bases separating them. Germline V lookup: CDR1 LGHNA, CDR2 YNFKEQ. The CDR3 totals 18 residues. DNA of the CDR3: TGTGCCAGCAGCCCTCATATAGAAGGTTTTGGGAGCAATCAGCCCCAGCATTTT. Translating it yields CASSPHIEGFGSNQPQHF.

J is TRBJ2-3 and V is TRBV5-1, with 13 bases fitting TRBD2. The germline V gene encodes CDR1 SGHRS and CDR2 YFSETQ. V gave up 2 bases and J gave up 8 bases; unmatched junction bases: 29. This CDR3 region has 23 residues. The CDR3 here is CASSLLGTAGLAGVTHAMGTQYF. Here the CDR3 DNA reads TGCGCCAGCAGCTTATTGGGGACAGCCGGACTAGCGGGAGTTACTCACGCTATGGGTACGCAGTATTTT.

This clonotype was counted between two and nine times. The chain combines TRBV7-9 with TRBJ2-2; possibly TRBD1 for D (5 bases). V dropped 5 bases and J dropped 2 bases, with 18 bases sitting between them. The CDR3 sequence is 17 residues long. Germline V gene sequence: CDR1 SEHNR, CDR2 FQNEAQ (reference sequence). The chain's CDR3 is CASSILQAGRNTGELFF. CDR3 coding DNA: TGTGCCAGCAGCATCCTCCAGGCAGGGCGAAACACCGGGGAGCTGTTTTTT.